This entry lists 20 T cell receptor beta chains sequenced from one sample in a study of T cell changes during pregnancy in multiple sclerosis. Clones were sequenced by immunoSEQ multiplex PCR, and TCRdb holds only the in-frame ones, with some missing. The data show 55,000 to 70,000 clones, approximately 90% seen once. Material: peripheral blood, obtained in the first trimester of pregnancy. The receptors were sampled from a female donor in good health, enrolled as a control in a pregnancy study.

This clone was seen only once. This chain connects TRBV14 to TRBJ2-7; D possibly corresponds to TRBD2 (6 bases). The CDR3 loop spans 16 amino acids. The V gene lost 0 bases and the J gene lost 0 bases, with 12 bases spanning the gap. Germline CDR1 and CDR2: SGHDN and FVKESK. CDR3 region: CASSQEGGTLSYEQYF. In DNA form, the CDR3 reads TGTGCCAGCAGCCAAGAGGGGGGAACCCTCTCCTACGAGCAGTACTTC.

This sequence joins TRBV7-2 and TRBJ1-4, with 8 positions matching TRBD1. From germline, CDR1 is SGHTA and CDR2 FQGNSA. The CDR3 totals 13 residues. V was pared by 5 bases and J by 8 bases, with 4 bases of the junction left unmatched. The CDR3 protein is CASSPGQAEKLFF. In DNA form, the CDR3 reads TGTGCCAGCAGCCCGGGACAGGCGGAAAAACTGTTTTTT.

The rearrangement links TRBV27 to TRBJ2-1; TRBD2 matches at 14 bases. Trimming cost V 2 bases and J 10 bases; bases outside gene matches: 4. Germline CDR1 reads MNHEY; CDR2 reads SMNVEV (reference sequence). The CDR3 consists of 15 residues. CDR3 coding DNA: TGTGCCAGCAGTTTAGGGACTAGCGGGGGCGAGGAGCAGTTCTTC. Residues: CASSLGTSGGEEQFF.

This clone is categorized as medium-sized. The rearrangement joins TRBV7-8 to TRBJ1-1; D is undetermined. The V gene lost 3 bases and the J gene lost 4 bases, with 9 bases spanning the gap. Germline CDR1 SGHVS, CDR2 FQNEAQ. The CDR3 runs 13 residues. The CDR3 here is CASSFVRGTEAFF. CDR3 DNA: TGTGCCAGCAGCTTTGTGCGGGGCACTGAAGCTTTCTTT.

This chain connects TRBV7-9 to TRBJ2-3; 9 positions agree with TRBD2. This CDR3 is built from 17 residues. CDR1 is SEHNR and CDR2 is FQNEAQ in the germline V gene (reference sequence). V shed 3 bases, J shed 5 bases, and the junction held 12 bases outside the gene matches. The CDR3 sequence is CASSFRRAGGRVDTQYF. The CDR3, as DNA: TGTGCCAGCAGCTTTAGAAGAGCGGGAGGCCGGGTAGATACGCAGTATTTT.

The table lists this clone with a count of one. V and J are TRBV5-4 and TRBJ2-5; TRBD1 matches at 7 bases. The V gene end was trimmed by 2 bases and the J gene end by 1 base; junction bases not matched to a gene: 2. The CDR3 runs 14 residues. Germline V gene sequence: CDR1 SGHNT, CDR2 YYREEE (reference sequence). The CDR3 nucleotides read TGTGCCAGCAGCTTAGGGGACAGCCAAGAGACCCAGTACTTC. It yields the protein CASSLGDSQETQYF.

This chain links TRBV11-2 with TRBJ2-5; possible D gene TRBD1, 5 bases. CDR1 is SGHAT, CDR2 FQNNGV, per germline. Trimming took 3 bases from V and 3 from J, leaving 8 bases between them. The length of the CDR3 is 13 residues. CDR3 nucleotide sequence: TGTGCCAGCAGCTTCCCGGACAAAGAGACCCAGTACTTC. Translation gives CASSFPDKETQYF.

The genes are TRBV27 and TRBJ2-7; D unresolved. This CDR3 is 13 amino acids long. V gave up 6 bases and J gave up 2 bases, with 11 bases separating them. Germline CDR1 MNHEY, CDR2 SMNVEV (reference sequence). DNA for the CDR3: TGTGCCAGCAGCTGGGCTGGGCCCTACGAGCAGTACTTC. This gives the protein CASSWAGPYEQYF.

DNA for the CDR3: TGTGCCAGCAGTTACGCCAGGGGGCCGGATAATCAGCCCCAGCATTTT. Translating it yields CASSYARGPDNQPQHF. The chain employs TRBV6-5 and TRBJ1-5, with 8 nucleotides matching TRBD1. CDR3 size: 16 residues. CDR1 is MNHEY and CDR2 is SVGAGI in the germline V gene. After removal of 2 bases from V and 4 bases from J, the junction contained 7 bases not matched to a gene.

The chain employs TRBV6-5 and TRBJ2-5, with TRBD2 identical over 8 bases. This CDR3 is 15 amino acids long. The J segment lost 0 bases and the V segment lost 4 bases, leaving 4 bases of the junction unmatched. Looked up from germline, CDR1 is MNHEY and CDR2 is SVGAGI. The CDR3 sequence is CASSLGGGYQETQYF. The DNA of the CDR3 is TGTGCCAGCAGTTTGGGCGGGGGGTACCAAGAGACCCAGTACTTC.

This chain joins TRBV2 and TRBJ2-6, with TRBD1 as a possible D gene (6 bases). In germline, CDR1 is SNHLY, CDR2 FYNNEI. The CDR3 totals 17 residues. Between the trimmed V and J ends, which lost 2 bases and 0 bases, there was a span of 11 bases. This CDR3 is CASSESGAYSGANVLTF. The CDR3 nucleotides are TGTGCCAGCAGTGAATCAGGGGCCTACTCTGGGGCCAACGTCCTGACTTTC.

This chain uses TRBV14 with TRBJ2-5; 8 nucleotides line up with TRBD2. Trimming removed 1 base from V and 2 bases from J; junction bases left unmatched: 3. Looked up from germline, CDR1 is SGHDN and CDR2 is FVKESK. This CDR3 has 15 residues. CDR3 in amino acids: CASSQVSGGQETQYF. The CDR3 bases are TGTGCCAGCAGCCAAGTTTCGGGAGGGCAAGAGACCCAGTACTTC.

Notes on this clone: Its ends do not fully match the called genes, so a read error is possible. The chain joins TRBV7-9 to TRBJ1-4; no firm D call. CDR1 and CDR2 (germline): SEHNR, FQNEAQ (reference sequence). The CDR3 consists of 17 residues. CDR3 loop: CASSEGGAGVGNEKLFF. The CDR3 nucleotides read TGTGCCAGCAGCGAGGGAGGCGCCGGCGTCGGCAATGAAAAATTGTTTTTT.

The chain recombines TRBV10-3 with TRBJ1-4; D call uncertain. The CDR3 sequence is 15 residues long. Trimming cost V 6 bases and J 8 bases, with 19 bases left between them. The germline V gene encodes CDR1 ENHRY and CDR2 SYGVKD. CDR3 nucleotide sequence: TGTGCCATCAGCTCTAGCCGGACCCGCGTCGAAAAACTGTTTTTT. This gives the protein CAISSSRTRVEKLFF.

V gene TRBV7-8 combines with J gene TRBJ2-7; possibly TRBD2 for D (6 bases). Trimming stripped 4 bases from V and 4 bases from J, with 23 bases between. CDR3 length equals 17 residues. Germline values: CDR1 SGHVS, CDR2 FQNEAQ. CDR3 bases: TGTGCCAGCAGCTCCCGTACCGGCGGACTACTATATTACGAGCAGTACTTC. Protein product: CASSSRTGGLLYYEQYF.

Only one count was recorded for this clone. J is TRBJ2-1 and V is TRBV5-4; 7 nucleotides agree with TRBD1. The CDR3 has 14 residues. After removal of 0 bases from V and 8 bases from J, the junction contained 5 bases not matched to a gene. Germline V gives CDR1 SGHNT, CDR2 YYREEE (reference sequence). CDR3 sequence (DNA): TGTGCCAGCAGCTTGGACAGGGGAATCGATGAGCAGTTCTTC. Encoded protein: CASSLDRGIDEQFF.

Comments on this clone: In the same sample, other DNA sequences code for this CDR3. This chain connects TRBV15 to TRBJ1-2; 7 nucleotides match TRBD1. CDR3 length: 14 residues. Unmatched junction bases numbered 11, after V lost 5 bases and J lost 8 bases. Germline V CDR1 and CDR2: LNHNV, YYDKDF (reference sequence). CDR3 in amino acids: CATSLRSTGRGYTF. As DNA, the CDR3 is TGTGCCACCAGCTTGCGATCGACAGGGCGGGGCTACACCTTC.

CDR3 nucleotides: TGCAGCGTTGACGGACTGTCGGGCTACAATGAGCAGTTCTTC. It is translated as CSVDGLSGYNEQFF. The chain links TRBV29-1 to TRBJ2-1, with D perhaps matching TRBD2 (5 bases). CDR1 and CDR2 from the germline V gene are SQVTM and ANQGSEA. The CDR3 has 14 residues. V was trimmed by 3 bases and J by 3 bases, leaving 12 bases between them.

Of note for this clone: The germline gene is not matched at one end of the junction; a read error may be the cause. CDR3 in DNA: TGTGCTAGCAGCCCAGGGGCGGGGGCCGGGGAGCTGTTTTTT. This gives the protein CASSPGAGAGELFF. The chain carries TRBV7-7 and TRBJ2-2; D is perhaps TRBD2 (7 bases). This CDR3 spans 14 amino acids. Germline CDR1 and CDR2: SSHAT and FNYEAQ (reference sequence).

The J gene is TRBJ2-7, the V gene TRBV15, with 8 positions matching TRBD2. Germline V gene lookup returns CDR1 LNHNV and CDR2 YYDKDF (reference sequence). With V trimmed by 0 bases and J by 0 bases, 10 bases remained unmatched. The CDR3 consists of 18 residues. The CDR3 reads CATSREIPGLGTSYEQYF. CDR3 bases: TGTGCCACCAGCAGAGAAATCCCGGGACTAGGGACCTCCTACGAGCAGTACTTC. Drawing the rest from reference TRBV15 and TRBJ2-7, the complete variable domain is DAMVIQNPRYQVTQFGKPVTLSCSQTLNHNVMYWYQQKSSQAPKLLFHYYDKDFNNEADTPDNFQSRRPNTSFCFLDIRSPGLGDTAMYLCATSREIPGLGTSYEQYFGPGTRLTVT.